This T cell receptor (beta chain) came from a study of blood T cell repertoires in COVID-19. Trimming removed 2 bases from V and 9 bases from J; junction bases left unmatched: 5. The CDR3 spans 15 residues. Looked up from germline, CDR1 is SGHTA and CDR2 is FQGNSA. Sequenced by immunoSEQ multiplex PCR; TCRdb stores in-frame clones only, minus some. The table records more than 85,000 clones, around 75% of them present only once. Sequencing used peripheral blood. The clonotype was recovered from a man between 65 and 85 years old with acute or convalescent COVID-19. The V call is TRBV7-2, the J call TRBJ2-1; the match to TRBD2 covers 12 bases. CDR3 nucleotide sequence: TGTGCCAGCAGCTTAATCGGGACTAGCGGGCTTGAGCAGTTCTTC. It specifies CASSLIGTSGLEQFF. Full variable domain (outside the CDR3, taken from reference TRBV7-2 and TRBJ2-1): GAGVSQSPSNKVTEKGKDVELRCDPISGHTALYWYRQSLGQGLEFLIYFQGNSAPDKSGLPSDRFSAERTGGSVSTLTIQRTQQEDSAVYLCASSLIGTSGLEQFFGPGTRLTVL.